A selection of T cell receptor beta chains follows, all from one sample in a study of CD8 T cells in Susac syndrome. TCRdb re-analysed the immunoSEQ multiplex PCR reads in MiXCR, keeping a single row per CDR3 protein. In the table there are roughly 180,000 distinct CDR3 sequences, around 93% of which are singletons. The sample taken for sequencing was CD4+ T cells from PBMCs. All receptors come from a human donor with multiple sclerosis. Each CDR3 is given with its conserved first and last residue. A D gene is named only where the DNA matches it firmly. For some rows the clone size is stated as once, few or many, or as a class when expanded; others skip it.

J: TRBJ2-4
size: NA
length: 17
D: NA
V: TRBV3-1
DNA: TGTGCCAGCAGTCAACCCCCGGGGAGACTGGCCAAAAACATTCAGTACTTC
CDR3: CASSQPPGRLAKNIQYF

J: TRBJ1-1
size: NA
length: 13
D: NA
V: TRBV3-1
DNA: TGTGCCAGCAGTCCCGCGGGGGGCACTGAAGCTTTCTTT
CDR3: CASSPAGGTEAFF

J: TRBJ2-1
size: NA
length: 18
D: TRBD2
V: TRBV3-1
DNA: TGTGCCAGCAGCCAAGCCCTTGGACTAGCGGGGGGCTACAATGAGCAGTTCTTC
CDR3: CASSQALGLAGGYNEQFF

J: TRBJ1-2
size: NA
length: 16
D: NA
V: TRBV6-6
DNA: TGTGCCAGCAGTTACTCAGGACAAATATCTAACTATGGCTACACCTTC
CDR3: CASSYSGQISNYGYTF

J: TRBJ2-5
size: NA
length: 17
D: NA
V: TRBV18
DNA: TGTGCCAGCTCGCCTGACCGACAGATTTCGGTCCAGGAGACCCAGTACTTC
CDR3: CASSPDRQISVQETQYF

J: TRBJ2-2
size: NA
length: 13
D: NA
V: TRBV27
DNA: TGTGCCAGCAGTTTACGGAACACCGGGGAGCTGTTTTTT
CDR3: CASSLRNTGELFF

J: TRBJ2-5
size: few
length: 15
D: TRBD2
V: TRBV4-3
DNA: TGCGCCAGCAGCCTGTTGGCTAGCGGACAAGAGACCCAGTACTTC
CDR3: CASSLLASGQETQYF

J: TRBJ1-6
size: NA
length: 14
D: NA
V: TRBV9
DNA: TGTGCCAGCAGCGTTGAAGGTGGCAATTCACCCCTCCACTTT
CDR3: CASSVEGGNSPLHF

J: TRBJ1-6
size: NA
length: 17
D: TRBD1
V: TRBV6-2/TRBV6-3
DNA: TGTGCCAGCAGTTATCCCGGGACAGGATATGGACATTCACCCCTCCACTTT
CDR3: CASSYPGTGYGHSPLHF

J: TRBJ1-6
size: NA
length: 14
D: NA
V: TRBV28
DNA: TGTGCCAGCAGTTCCTTGGAACAGTACTCACCCCTCCACTTT
CDR3: CASSSLEQYSPLHF

J: TRBJ1-6
size: NA
length: 15
D: TRBD1
V: TRBV5-4
DNA: TGTGCCAGCAGCTCCAACAGGGGGAATAATTCACCCCTCCACTTT
CDR3: CASSSNRGNNSPLHF

J: TRBJ1-2
size: NA
length: 14
D: TRBD1
V: TRBV12-3/TRBV12-4
DNA: TGTGCCAGCAGCCCTACAGAGGGGGCTTATGGCTACACCTTC
CDR3: CASSPTEGAYGYTF

J: TRBJ1-2
size: NA
length: 11
D: NA
V: TRBV3-1
DNA: TGTGCCAGCAGCCCAGGGCATGGCTACACCTTC
CDR3: CASSPGHGYTF

J: TRBJ2-5
size: NA
length: 16
D: NA
V: TRBV18
DNA: TGTGCCAGCTCACCTACCGGGACCCTGCCCGCGGGGACCCAGTACTTC
CDR3: CASSPTGTLPAGTQYF

J: TRBJ2-2
size: NA
length: 15
D: NA
V: TRBV24-1
DNA: TGTGCCACCAGTGTCGCCGACCGGGATGGCGGGGAGCTGTTTTTT
CDR3: CATSVADRDGGELFF

J: TRBJ2-2
size: NA
length: 13
D: NA
V: TRBV7-2
DNA: TGTGCCAGCAGCTTTAACCCCTTCGGGAAACTGTTTTTT
CDR3: CASSFNPFGKLFF